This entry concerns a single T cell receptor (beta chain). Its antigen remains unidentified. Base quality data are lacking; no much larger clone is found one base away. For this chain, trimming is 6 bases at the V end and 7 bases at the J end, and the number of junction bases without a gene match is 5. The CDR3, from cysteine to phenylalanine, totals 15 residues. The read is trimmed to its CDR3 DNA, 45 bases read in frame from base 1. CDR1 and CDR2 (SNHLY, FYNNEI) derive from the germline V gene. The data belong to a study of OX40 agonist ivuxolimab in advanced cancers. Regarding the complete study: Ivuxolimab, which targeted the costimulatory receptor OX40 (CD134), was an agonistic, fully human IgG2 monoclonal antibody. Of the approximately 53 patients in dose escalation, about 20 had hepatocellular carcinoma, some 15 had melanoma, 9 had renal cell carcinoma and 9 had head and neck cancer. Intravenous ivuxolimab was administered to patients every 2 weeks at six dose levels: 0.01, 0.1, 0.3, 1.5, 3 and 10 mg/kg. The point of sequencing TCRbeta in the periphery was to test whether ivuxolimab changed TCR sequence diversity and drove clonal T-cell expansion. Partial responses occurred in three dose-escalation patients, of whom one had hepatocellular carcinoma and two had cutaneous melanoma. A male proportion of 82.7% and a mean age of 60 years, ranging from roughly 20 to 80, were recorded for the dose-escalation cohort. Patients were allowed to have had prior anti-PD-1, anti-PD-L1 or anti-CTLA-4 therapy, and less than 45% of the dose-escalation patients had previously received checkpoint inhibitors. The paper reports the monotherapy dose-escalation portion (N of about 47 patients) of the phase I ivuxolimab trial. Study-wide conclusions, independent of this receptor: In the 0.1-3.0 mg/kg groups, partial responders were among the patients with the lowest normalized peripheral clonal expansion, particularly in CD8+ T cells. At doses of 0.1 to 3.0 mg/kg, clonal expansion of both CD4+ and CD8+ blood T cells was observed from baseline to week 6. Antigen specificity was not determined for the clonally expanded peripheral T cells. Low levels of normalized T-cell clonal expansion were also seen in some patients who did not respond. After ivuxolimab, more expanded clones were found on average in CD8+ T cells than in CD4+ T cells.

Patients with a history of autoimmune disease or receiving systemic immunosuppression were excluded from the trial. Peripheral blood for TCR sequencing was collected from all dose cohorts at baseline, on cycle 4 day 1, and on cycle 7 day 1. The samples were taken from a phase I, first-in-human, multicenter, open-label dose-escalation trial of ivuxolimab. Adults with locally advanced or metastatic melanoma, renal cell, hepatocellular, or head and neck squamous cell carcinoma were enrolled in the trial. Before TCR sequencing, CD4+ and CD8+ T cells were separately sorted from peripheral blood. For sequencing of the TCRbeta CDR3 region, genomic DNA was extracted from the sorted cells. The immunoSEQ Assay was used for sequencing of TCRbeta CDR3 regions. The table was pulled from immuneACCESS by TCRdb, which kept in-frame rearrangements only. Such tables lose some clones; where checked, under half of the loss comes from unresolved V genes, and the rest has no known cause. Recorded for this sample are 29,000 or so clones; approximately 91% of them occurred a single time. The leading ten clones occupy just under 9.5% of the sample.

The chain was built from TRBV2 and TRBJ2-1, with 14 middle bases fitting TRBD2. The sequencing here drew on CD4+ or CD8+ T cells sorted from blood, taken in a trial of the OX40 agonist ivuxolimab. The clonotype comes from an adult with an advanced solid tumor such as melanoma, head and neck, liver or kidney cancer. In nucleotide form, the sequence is TGTGCCAGCAGCGCCGGGACTAGCGGGGGAAATGAGCAGTTCTTC. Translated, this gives CASSAGTSGGNEQFF.